These 10 T cell receptor beta chains came from one sample sequenced in a study of blood T cell repertoires in COVID-19. Profiled with immunoSEQ multiplex PCR; TCRdb holds only in-frame clones, not every one. The top ten clones hold approximately 1.6% of a sample with roughly 250,000 clones, about 87% of them seen once. The sample taken for sequencing was PBMCs or T cells enriched from blood (not recorded which). These receptors originate from a woman in her 50s who had recovered from COVID-19.

The chain joins TRBV29-1 to TRBJ1-1; D is uncertain. There are 14 residues in the CDR3. Germline V gene sequence: CDR1 SQVTM, CDR2 ANQGSEA. The V and J ends lost 4 bases and 1 base respectively, with 13 bases between them. The CDR3 is CSVGWSNPNTEAFF. Written as DNA, the CDR3 is TGCAGCGTTGGTTGGAGTAACCCGAACACTGAAGCTTTCTTT.

The J gene is TRBJ2-3, the V gene TRBV18; 7 bases are shared with TRBD1. The CDR3 length is 15 residues. With 3 bases clipped from V and 5 bases from J, the junction kept 8 bases outside the gene matches. Per germline, CDR1 KGHSH and CDR2 LQKENI. The CDR3 spells CASSPTKTGVDTQYF. Written as DNA, the CDR3 is TGTGCCAGCTCACCGACTAAAACAGGGGTAGATACGCAGTATTTT.

The chain links TRBV5-1 to TRBJ1-2; a possible D gene is TRBD1 (5 bases). The CDR3 has 16 amino acids. From germline, CDR1 is SGHRS and CDR2 YFSETQ. The germline V and J ends were trimmed by 2 bases and 0 bases, with 14 bases remaining between them. Here the CDR3 reads CASSFDPGLPNYGYTF. In nucleotides, the CDR3 is TGCGCCAGCAGCTTTGATCCGGGACTCCCTAACTATGGCTACACCTTC.

The V and J genes are TRBV15 and TRBJ2-7; 10 bases map to TRBD2. The CDR3 contains 16 residues. The germline CDR1 and CDR2 sequences are LNHNV and YYDKDF (reference sequence). V was clipped by 9 bases and J by 3 bases; unmatched bases: 14. CDR3 bases: TGTGCCACGTCCACCTTCCAACTAGCGGGGAACTACGAGCAGTACTTC. Protein product: CATSTFQLAGNYEQYF.

The chain has TRBV5-1 and TRBJ1-5; possible D gene TRBD1, 5 bases. Germline CDR1 SGHRS, CDR2 YFSETQ. V was pared by 0 bases and J by 1 base, with 11 bases between. The CDR3 length is 16 residues. CDR3 amino acids: CASSLGDWGSNQPQHF. The CDR3, as DNA: TGCGCCAGCAGCTTGGGGGACTGGGGCAGCAATCAGCCCCAGCATTTT.

J is TRBJ1-5 and V is TRBV4-2; D gene ambiguous. The V gene's germline CDR1 is LGHNA and CDR2 YNFKEQ. This CDR3 region has 16 residues. V was cut by 0 bases and J by 6 bases, with 15 bases left in between. The CDR3 region is CASSQDLMREGQPQHF. The CDR3 region has the DNA TGTGCCAGCAGCCAAGATCTCATGAGGGAAGGTCAGCCCCAGCATTTT.

V usage is TRBV28 and J usage is TRBJ2-1, with 14 bases that match TRBD2. In germline, CDR1 is MDHEN, CDR2 SYDVKM. This CDR3 is 19 amino acids long. The J segment lost 4 bases and the V segment lost 4 bases, leaving 12 bases of the junction unmatched. DNA of the CDR3: TGTGCCAGCAGTTCAGGGAGACTAGCGGGAGGGCGGCTGTACAATGAGCAGTTCTTC. It specifies CASSSGRLAGGRLYNEQFF.

This chain connects TRBV5-4 to TRBJ2-7, with 9 nucleotides matching TRBD1. The V segment lost 4 bases and the J segment 2 bases; nucleotides outside the gene matches: 4. This CDR3 region has 14 residues. CDR1 is SGHNT and CDR2 is YYREEE in the germline V gene (reference sequence). CDR3 in DNA: TGTGCCAGCAGCCTTAGACAGGGGGCCTACGAGCAGTACTTC. Translation: CASSLRQGAYEQYF. Full variable domain (missing parts from reference TRBV5-4 and TRBJ2-7): ETGVTQSPTHLIKTRGQQVTLRCSSQSGHNTVSWYQQALGQGPQFIFQYYREEENGRGNFPPRFSGLQFPNYSSELNVNALELDDSALYLCASSLRQGAYEQYFGPGTRLTVT.

The gene calls are TRBV6-5 and TRBJ2-3, with TRBD1 matching over 7 bases. The CDR3 covers 14 residues. Germline lookup yields CDR1 MNHEY and CDR2 SVGAGI. Trimming took 7 bases from V and 2 from J; bases not matched to a gene: 6. As DNA, the CDR3 is TGTGCCAGCACCAGTGGGACAGCCACAGATACGCAGTATTTT. Residues: CASTSGTATDTQYF.

The chain combines TRBV5-1 with TRBJ2-1; D may be TRBD2 (6 bases). Trimming cost V 0 bases and J 10 bases, with 20 bases left between them. The germline V gene encodes CDR1 SGHRS and CDR2 YFSETQ. The length of the CDR3 is 16 residues. DNA of the CDR3: TGCGCCAGCAGCTTGGATACTAGCAGCTTACAATGGGAGCAGTTCTTC. It translates to CASSLDTSSLQWEQFF.